This TCR beta chain is from a study of CD8 T cells in Susac syndrome. The CDR3 covers 14 residues. Unmatched junction bases numbered 5, after V lost 4 bases and J lost 8 bases. Looked up from germline, CDR1 is LGHNA and CDR2 is YNFKEQ. This clonotype was detected a few times. TCR beta sequencing was performed on blood CD8+ and CD4+ T cells. The multiple sclerosis control group consisted of treatment-naive patients whose relapsing-remitting disease, which was either stable or active, fulfilled revised McDonald criteria. CD8+ and CD4+ T cells were negatively isolated; TEMRA cells were FACS-enriched. When the RNA was reverse transcribed, random hexamers were used with an input of roughly 0.45 to 1 ug. Multiplex PCR with immunoSEQ amplified the TCR beta CDR3 across 54 Vbeta and 13 Jbeta. TCRdb re-derived calls from the immunoSEQ multiplex PCR reads in MiXCR, one entry per CDR3 protein. The sample has around 300,000 distinct CDR3 sequences, 92% seen once.

This chain uses TRBV4-2 with TRBJ2-2; 9 bases agree with TRBD1. This TCR came from a human donor with multiple sclerosis. The sequenced material came from CD4+ T cells from PBMCs. CDR3 residues: CASSPYRGPGELFF. The CDR3 DNA reads as TGTGCCAGCAGCCCATACAGGGGGCCAGGGGAGCTGTTTTTT.